The entry below gives a single T cell receptor beta chain sequence along with its context. The material for each subset, its genomic DNA, was split evenly across several immunoSEQ plates. Sorted subsets were amplified in replicate PCRs using 200 ng DNA, roughly 30,000 T cell genomes. Assay: immunoSEQ multiplex PCR; the TCRdb copy retains only in-frame clones and omits some. Here the sample spans just over 2,000,000 clones, about 95% being singletons. This entry comes from a study of shared clonotypes between healthy human individuals. Overall study: The study used three CD4 naive, three CD4 memory, two CD8 naive and one CD8 memory plate per donor.

HIV-negative, healthy adults without recent acute infections or vaccinations were the donors. The ends were cut back, 2 bases at V and 4 bases at J, with 8 bases in the middle. The CDR3 extends over 14 amino acids. Germline CDR1 is MNHNS and CDR2 is SASEGT. This chain connects TRBV6-1 to TRBJ1-4; unclear D gene. The sequenced sample consisted of naive CD4+ T cells sorted from blood. The subset was: CD45RA+ positively selected. This receptor was identified in a man younger than 35 in good health. This CDR3 reads CASSEYSVNEKLFF. CDR3 bases: TGTGCCAGCAGTGAATATTCGGTTAATGAAAAACTGTTTTTT.